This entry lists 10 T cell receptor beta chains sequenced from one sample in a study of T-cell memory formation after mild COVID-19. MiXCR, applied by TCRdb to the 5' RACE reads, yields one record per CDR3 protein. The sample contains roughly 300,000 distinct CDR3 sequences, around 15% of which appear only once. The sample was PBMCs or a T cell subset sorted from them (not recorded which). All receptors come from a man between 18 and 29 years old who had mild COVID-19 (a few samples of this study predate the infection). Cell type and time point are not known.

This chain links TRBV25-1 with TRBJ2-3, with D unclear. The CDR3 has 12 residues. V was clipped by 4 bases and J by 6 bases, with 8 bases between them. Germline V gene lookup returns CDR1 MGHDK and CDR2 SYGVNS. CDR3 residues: CASSGAPDTQYF. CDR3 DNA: TGTGCCAGCAGTGGGGCCCCGGATACGCAGTATTTT. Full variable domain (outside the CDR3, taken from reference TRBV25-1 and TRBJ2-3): EADIYQTPRYLVIGTGKKITLECSQTMGHDKMYWYQQDPGMELHLIHYSYGVNSTEKGDLSSESTVSRIRTEHFPLTLESARPSHTSQYLCASSGAPDTQYFGPGTRLTVL.

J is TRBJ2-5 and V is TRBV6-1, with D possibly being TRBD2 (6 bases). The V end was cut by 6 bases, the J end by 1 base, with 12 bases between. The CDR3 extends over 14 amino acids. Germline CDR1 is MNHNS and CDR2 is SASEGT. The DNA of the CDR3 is TGTGCCAGCAGCCACTGGGGGGTCCAAGAGACCCAGTACTTC. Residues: CASSHWGVQETQYF.

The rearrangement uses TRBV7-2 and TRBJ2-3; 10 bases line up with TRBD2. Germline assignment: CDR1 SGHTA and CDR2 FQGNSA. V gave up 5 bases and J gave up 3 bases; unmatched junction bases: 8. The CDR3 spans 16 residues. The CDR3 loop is CASSISSGGWTDTQYF. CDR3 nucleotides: TGTGCCAGCAGCATCAGTAGCGGGGGGTGGACAGATACGCAGTATTTT.

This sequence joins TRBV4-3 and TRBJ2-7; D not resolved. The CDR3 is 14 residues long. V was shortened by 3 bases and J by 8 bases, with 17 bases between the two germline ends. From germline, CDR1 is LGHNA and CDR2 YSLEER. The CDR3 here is CASSHRADPSQQYF. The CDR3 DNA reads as TGCGCCAGCAGCCACCGGGCAGACCCTTCTCAGCAGTACTTC.

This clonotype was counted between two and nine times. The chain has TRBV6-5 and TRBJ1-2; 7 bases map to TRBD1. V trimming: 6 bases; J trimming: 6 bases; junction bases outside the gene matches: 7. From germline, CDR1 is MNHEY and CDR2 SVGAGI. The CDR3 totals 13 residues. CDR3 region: CASSFGQAHGYTF. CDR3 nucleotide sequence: TGTGCCAGCAGCTTCGGACAGGCCCATGGCTACACCTTC.

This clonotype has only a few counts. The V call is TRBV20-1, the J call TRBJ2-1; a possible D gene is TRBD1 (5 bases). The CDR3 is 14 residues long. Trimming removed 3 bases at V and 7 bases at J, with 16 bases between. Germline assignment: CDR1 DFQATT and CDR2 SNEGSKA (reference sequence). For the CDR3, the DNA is TGCAGTGCTAGTGGTGGTCCAGGGTGGAATGAGCAGTTCTTC. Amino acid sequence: CSASGGPGWNEQFF.

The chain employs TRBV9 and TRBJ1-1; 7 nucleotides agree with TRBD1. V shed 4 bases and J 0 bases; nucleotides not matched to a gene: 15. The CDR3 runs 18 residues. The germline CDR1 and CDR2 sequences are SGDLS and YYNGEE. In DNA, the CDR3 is TGTGCCAGCAGCCCGTGGGACAGCACCATTCTCATGAACACTGAAGCTTTCTTT. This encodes CASSPWDSTILMNTEAFF.

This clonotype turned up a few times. CDR3 DNA sequence: TGTGCCAGCAGCCATAGGGACTCCGGGGAGCTGTTTTTT. Its protein is CASSHRDSGELFF. The V gene is TRBV3-1, the J gene TRBJ2-2; a possible D gene is TRBD2 (6 bases). V lost 3 bases, J lost 6 bases, and 8 bases lay in between. Germline CDR1 LGHDT, CDR2 YNNKEL (reference sequence). The CDR3 sequence is 13 residues long. Variable domain in full (rest from reference TRBV3-1 and TRBJ2-2): DTAVSQTPKYLVTQMGNDKSIKCEQNLGHDTMYWYKQDSKKFLKIMFSYNNKELIINETVPNRFSPKSPDKAHLNLHINSLELGDSAVYFCASSHRDSGELFFGEGSRLTVL.

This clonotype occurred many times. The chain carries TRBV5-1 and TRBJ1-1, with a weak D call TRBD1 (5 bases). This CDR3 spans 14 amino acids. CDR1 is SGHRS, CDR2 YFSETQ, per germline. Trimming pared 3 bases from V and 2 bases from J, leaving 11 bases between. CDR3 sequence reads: CASSSTASNTEAFF. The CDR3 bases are TGCGCCAGCAGCTCGACAGCGTCAAACACTGAAGCTTTCTTT. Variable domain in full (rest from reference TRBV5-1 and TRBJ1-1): KAGVTQTPRYLIKTRGQQVTLSCSPISGHRSVSWYQQTPGQGLQFLFEYFSETQRNKGNFPGRFSGRQFSNSRSEMNVSTLELGDSALYLCASSSTASNTEAFFGQGTRLTVV.

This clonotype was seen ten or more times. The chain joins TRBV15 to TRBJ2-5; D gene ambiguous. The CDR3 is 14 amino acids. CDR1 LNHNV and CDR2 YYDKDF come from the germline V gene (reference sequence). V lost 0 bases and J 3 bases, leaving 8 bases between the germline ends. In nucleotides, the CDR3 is TGTGCCACCAGCAGAGACGCATCTAAAGAGACCCAGTACTTC. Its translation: CATSRDASKETQYF.